This paragraph covers one T cell receptor (beta chain) sequence. This sample was taken from a study of blood T cell repertoires in COVID-19. On the study more broadly: Collection of acute and convalescent COVID-19 samples took place in the United States, Italy and Spain. T cells, B-cell-depleted T cells, or PBMCs supplied cDNA or gDNA.

Trimming removed 4 bases from V and 2 bases from J, with 15 bases in between. CDR1 and CDR2 from the germline V gene are LNHDA and SQIVND (reference sequence). The CDR3 is made up of 15 amino acids. Original methodology: Nucleated cell counts were estimated from reference gene primer amplification. This table comes from immunoSEQ multiplex PCR, and its TCRdb copy is limited to in-frame clones, with some not included. The V and J calls and clone size come from that table; D and trimming were worked out from the DNA. The sample holds about 110,000 clones; approximately 80% are singletons and the top ten take 8% to 9.5%.

The TCR was taken from a woman between 65 and 79 years old with acute or convalescent COVID-19. Specimen: peripheral blood. The chain employs TRBV19 and TRBJ2-7; D gene uncertain. CDR3 nucleotide sequence: TGTGCCAGTAGTACCTACGTGGGCTTCCCCTACGAGCAGTACTTC. Protein sequence: CASSTYVGFPYEQYF.